This entry lists 6 T cell receptor beta chains sequenced from one sample in a study of identical twins. TCRdb passed the 5' RACE reads through MiXCR, listing each CDR3 protein once. This table has about 460,000 distinct CDR3 sequences, 12% to 15% appearing once. The sample also formed part of further work on yellow fever vaccine responses in identical twins.

Sample: CD4+ T cells sorted from blood. These receptors came from a woman younger than 35 in good health.

This clonotype was counted a few times. This rearrangement joins TRBV14 to TRBJ2-5, with 7 bases fitting TRBD1. The V and J ends lost 5 bases and 5 bases, in that order; junction bases with no gene match: 11. The CDR3 length is 15 residues. CDR1 is SGHDN, CDR2 FVKESK, per germline. The CDR3 bases are TGTGCCAGCAGCACCCGGACAGGACTTTGGGAGACCCAGTACTTC. It is translated as CASSTRTGLWETQYF. The variable domain in full, with the rest retrieved from reference TRBV14 and TRBJ2-5, is EAGVTQFPSHSVIEKGQTVTLRCDPISGHDNLYWYRRVMGKEIKFLLHFVKESKQDESGMPNNRFLAERTGGTYSTLKVQPAELEDSGVYFCASSTRTGLWETQYFGPGTRLLVL.

This clonotype occurred a few times. The chain combines TRBV6-1 with TRBJ2-7, with 7 positions matching TRBD2. Trimming at V came to 7 bases and at J to 0 bases, leaving 18 bases not matched to a gene. The germline CDR1 and CDR2 sequences are MNHNS and SASEGT. There are 18 residues in the CDR3. The CDR3 reads CASTKGRTQTSDSYEQYF. CDR3 coding DNA: TGTGCCAGCACCAAGGGGAGGACGCAAACTAGCGACTCCTACGAGCAGTACTTC.

This rearrangement joins TRBV24-1 to TRBJ1-2, with TRBD1 as a possible D gene (6 bases). V lost 4 bases, J lost 4 bases, and 15 bases lay in between. This CDR3 region has 15 residues. Germline V gene sequence: CDR1 KGHDR, CDR2 SFDVKD. CDR3 loop: CATSDHRTALYGYTF. CDR3 in DNA: TGTGCCACCAGTGACCATCGGACAGCGCTCTATGGCTACACCTTC.

V usage is TRBV30 and J usage is TRBJ2-3; D is ambiguous. The CDR3 totals 12 residues. CDR1 is GTSNPN and CDR2 is SVGIG in the germline V gene (reference sequence). The V gene lost 0 bases and the J gene lost 6 bases, with 7 bases spanning the gap. The CDR3 nucleotides read TGTGCCTGGAGTGTATTGGCTGATACGCAGTATTTT. Its translation: CAWSVLADTQYF.

Only a few counts were recorded for this clonotype. The rearrangement links TRBV12-3 or TRBV12-4 to TRBJ2-1, with D tentatively TRBD2 (6 bases). The CDR3 is 14 residues long. Between the trimmed V and J ends, which lost 7 bases and 0 bases, there was a span of 10 bases. The CDR3 loop is CASTRDLSYNEQFF. In DNA, the CDR3 is TGTGCCAGCACGCGGGACCTCTCCTACAATGAGCAGTTCTTC.

The chain joins TRBV5-6 to TRBJ2-7; the D gene is possibly TRBD1 (5 bases). V gave up 4 bases and J gave up 1 base, with 15 bases separating them. Germline-derived CDR1 and CDR2 are SGHDT and YYEEEE. The CDR3 runs to 15 residues. The CDR3 bases are TGTGCCAGCAGCCCCGGAACAGGTCTTTCCTACGAGCAGTACTTC. Protein: CASSPGTGLSYEQYF.